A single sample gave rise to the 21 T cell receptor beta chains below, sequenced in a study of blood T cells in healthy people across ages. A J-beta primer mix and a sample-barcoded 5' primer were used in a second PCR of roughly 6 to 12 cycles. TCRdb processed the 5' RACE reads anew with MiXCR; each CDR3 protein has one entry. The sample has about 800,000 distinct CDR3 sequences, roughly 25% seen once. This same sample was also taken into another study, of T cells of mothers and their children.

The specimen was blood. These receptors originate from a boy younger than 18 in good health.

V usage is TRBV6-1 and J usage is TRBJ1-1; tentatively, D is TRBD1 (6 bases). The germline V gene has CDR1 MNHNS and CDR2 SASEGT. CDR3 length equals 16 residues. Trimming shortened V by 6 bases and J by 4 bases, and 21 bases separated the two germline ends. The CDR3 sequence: CASSPQGKFGATEAFF. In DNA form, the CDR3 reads TGTGCCAGCAGCCCCCAGGGGAAGTTTGGGGCCACTGAAGCTTTCTTT.

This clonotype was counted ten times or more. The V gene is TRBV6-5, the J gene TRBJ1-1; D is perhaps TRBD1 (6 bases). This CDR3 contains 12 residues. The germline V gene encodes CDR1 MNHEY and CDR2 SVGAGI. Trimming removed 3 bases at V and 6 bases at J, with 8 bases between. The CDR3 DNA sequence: TGTGCCAGCAGTTATGGGGGCCCTGAAGCTTTCTTT. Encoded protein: CASSYGGPEAFF.

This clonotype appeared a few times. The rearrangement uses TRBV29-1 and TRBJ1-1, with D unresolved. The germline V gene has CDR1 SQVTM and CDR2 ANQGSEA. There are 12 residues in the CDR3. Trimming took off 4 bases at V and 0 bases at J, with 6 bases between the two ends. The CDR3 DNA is TGCAGCGTTGTCTCCATGAACACTGAAGCTTTCTTT. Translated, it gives CSVVSMNTEAFF. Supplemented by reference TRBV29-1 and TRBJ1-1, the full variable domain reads SAVISQKPSRDICQRGTSLTIQCQVDSQVTMMFWYRQQPGQSLTLIATANQGSEATYESGFVIDKFPISRPNLTFSTLTVSNMSPEDSSIYLCSVVSMNTEAFFGQGTRLTVV.

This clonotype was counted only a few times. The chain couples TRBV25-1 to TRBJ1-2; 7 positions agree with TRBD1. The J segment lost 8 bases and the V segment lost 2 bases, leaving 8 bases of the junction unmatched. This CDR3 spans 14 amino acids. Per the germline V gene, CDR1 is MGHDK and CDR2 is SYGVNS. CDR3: CASSEGTDPMGYTF. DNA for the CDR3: TGTGCCAGCAGTGAAGGGACAGACCCTATGGGCTACACCTTC.

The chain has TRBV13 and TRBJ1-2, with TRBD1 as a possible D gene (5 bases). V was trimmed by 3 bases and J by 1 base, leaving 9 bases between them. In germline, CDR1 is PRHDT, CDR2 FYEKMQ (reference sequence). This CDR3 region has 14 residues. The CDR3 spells CASSLRGFNYGYTF. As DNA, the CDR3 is TGTGCCAGCAGCTTGAGGGGATTTAACTATGGCTACACCTTC.

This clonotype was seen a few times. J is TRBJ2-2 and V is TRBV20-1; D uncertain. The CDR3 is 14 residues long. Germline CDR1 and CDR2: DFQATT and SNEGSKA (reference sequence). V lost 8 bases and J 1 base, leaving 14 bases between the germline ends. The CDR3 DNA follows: TGCAGTCCTCTGCTTAATCGGAACACCGGGGAGCTGTTTTTT. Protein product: CSPLLNRNTGELFF.

The CDR3 bases are TGCAGTGCTACTCCGGGTGGAAACACCATATATTTT. Translating gives CSATPGGNTIYF. The chain couples TRBV20-1 to TRBJ1-3; the D is unclear. This CDR3 contains 12 residues. Germline-derived CDR1 and CDR2 are DFQATT and SNEGSKA (reference sequence). Deletions cut 4 bases from V and 3 bases from J, with 7 bases between.

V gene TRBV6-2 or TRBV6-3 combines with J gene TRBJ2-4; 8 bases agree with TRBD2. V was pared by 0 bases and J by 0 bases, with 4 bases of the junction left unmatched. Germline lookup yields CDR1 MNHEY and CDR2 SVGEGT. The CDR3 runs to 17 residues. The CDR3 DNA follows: TGTGCCAGCAGTTACTCGACTAGCGCGGTAGCCAAAAACATTCAGTACTTC. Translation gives CASSYSTSAVAKNIQYF.

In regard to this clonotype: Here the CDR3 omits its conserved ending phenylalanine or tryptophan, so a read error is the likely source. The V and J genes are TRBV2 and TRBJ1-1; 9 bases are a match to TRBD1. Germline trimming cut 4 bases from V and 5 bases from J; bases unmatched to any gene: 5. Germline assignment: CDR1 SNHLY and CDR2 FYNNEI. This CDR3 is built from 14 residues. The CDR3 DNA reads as TGTGCCAGCAGTGCACAGGGGGCGCAGACTGAAGCTTTCTCT. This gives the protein CASSAQGAQTEAFS.

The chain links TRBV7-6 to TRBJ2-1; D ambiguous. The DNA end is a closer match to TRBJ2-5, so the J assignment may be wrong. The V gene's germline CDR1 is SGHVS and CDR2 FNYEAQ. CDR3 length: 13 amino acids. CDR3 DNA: TGTGCCAGCGCTGGCCTGGTGGGAGAGACCCAGTACTTC. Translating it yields CASAGLVGETQYF.

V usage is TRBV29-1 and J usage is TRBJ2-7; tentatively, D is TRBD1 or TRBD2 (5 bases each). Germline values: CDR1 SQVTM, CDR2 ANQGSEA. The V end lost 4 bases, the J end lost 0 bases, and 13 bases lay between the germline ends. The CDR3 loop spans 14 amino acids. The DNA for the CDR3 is TGCAGCGTTGCTGGTTCGGGACCCTCCTACGAGCAGTACTTC. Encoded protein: CSVAGSGPSYEQYF.

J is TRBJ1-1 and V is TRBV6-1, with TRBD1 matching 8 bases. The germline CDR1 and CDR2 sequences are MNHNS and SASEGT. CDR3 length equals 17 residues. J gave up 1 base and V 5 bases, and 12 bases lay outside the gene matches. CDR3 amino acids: CASSPRGRGPGNTEAFF. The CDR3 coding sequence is TGTGCCAGCAGTCCCCGTGGCAGGGGGCCCGGGAACACTGAAGCTTTCTTT.

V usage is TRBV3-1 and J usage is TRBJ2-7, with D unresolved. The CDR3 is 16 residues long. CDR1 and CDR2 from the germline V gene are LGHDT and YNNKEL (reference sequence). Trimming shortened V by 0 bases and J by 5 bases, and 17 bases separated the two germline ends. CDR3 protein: CASSQDQSGRLDEQYF. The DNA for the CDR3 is TGTGCCAGCAGCCAAGATCAATCGGGTCGGCTAGACGAGCAGTACTTC.

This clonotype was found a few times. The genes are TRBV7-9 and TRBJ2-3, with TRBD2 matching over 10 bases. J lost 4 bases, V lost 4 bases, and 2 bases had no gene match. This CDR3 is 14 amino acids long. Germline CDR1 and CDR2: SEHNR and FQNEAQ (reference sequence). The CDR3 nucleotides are TGTGCCAGCAGCTCCGGGACTAGCGCAGATACGCAGTATTTT. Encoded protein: CASSSGTSADTQYF. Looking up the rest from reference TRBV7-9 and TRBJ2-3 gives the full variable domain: DTGVSQNPRHKITKRGQNVTFRCDPISEHNRLYWYRQTLGQGPEFLTYFQNEAQLEKSRLLSDRFSAERPKGSFSTLEIQRTEQGDSAMYLCASSSGTSADTQYFGPGTRLTVL.

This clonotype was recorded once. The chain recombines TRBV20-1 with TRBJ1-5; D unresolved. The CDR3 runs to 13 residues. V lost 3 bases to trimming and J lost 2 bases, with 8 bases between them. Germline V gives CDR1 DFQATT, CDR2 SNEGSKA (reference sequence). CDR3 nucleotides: TGCAGTGCTAGGCCCGGGGGCAATCAGCCCCAGCATTTT. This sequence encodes CSARPGGNQPQHF.

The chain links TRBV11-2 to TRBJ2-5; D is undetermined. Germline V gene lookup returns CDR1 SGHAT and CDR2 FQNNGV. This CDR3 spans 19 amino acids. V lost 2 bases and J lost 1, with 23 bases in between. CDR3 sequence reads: CASSLNLRLVRQSQETQYF. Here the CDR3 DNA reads TGTGCCAGCAGCTTAAATCTTCGCTTAGTCAGACAATCCCAAGAGACCCAGTACTTC.

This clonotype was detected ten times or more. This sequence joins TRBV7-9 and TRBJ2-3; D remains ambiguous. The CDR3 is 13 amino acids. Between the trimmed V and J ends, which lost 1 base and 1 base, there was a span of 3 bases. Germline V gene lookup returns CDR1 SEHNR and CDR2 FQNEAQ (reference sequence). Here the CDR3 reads CASSLVGTDTQYF. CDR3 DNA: TGTGCCAGCAGCTTAGTGGGCACAGATACGCAGTATTTT.

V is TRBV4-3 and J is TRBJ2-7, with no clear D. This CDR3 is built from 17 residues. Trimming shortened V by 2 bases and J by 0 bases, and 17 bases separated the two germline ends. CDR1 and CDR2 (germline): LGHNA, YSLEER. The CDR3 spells CASSQSLLRDNSYEQYF. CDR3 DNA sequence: TGCGCCAGCAGCCAATCCCTATTACGAGACAACTCCTACGAGCAGTACTTC.

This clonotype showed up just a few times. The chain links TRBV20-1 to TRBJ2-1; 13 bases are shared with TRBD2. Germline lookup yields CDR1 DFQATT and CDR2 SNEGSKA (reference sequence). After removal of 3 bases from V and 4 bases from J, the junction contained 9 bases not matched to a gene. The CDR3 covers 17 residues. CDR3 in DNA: TGCAGTGCTAGGGGTCAGACTAGCGGGGGGCAATACAATGAGCAGTTCTTC. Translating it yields CSARGQTSGGQYNEQFF.

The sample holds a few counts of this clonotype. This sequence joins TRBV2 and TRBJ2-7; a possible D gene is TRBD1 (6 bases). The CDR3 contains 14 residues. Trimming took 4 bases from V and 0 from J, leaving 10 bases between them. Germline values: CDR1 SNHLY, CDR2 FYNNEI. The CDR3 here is CASSGTETSYEQYF. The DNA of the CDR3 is TGTGCCAGCAGTGGGACAGAAACCTCCTACGAGCAGTACTTC.

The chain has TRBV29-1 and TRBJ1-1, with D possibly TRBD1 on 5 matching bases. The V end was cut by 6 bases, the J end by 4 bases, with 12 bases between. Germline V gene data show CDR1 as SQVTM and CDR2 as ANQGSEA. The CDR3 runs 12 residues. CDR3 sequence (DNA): TGCAGCGTCGGGACCGGAGGCACTGAAGCTTTCTTT. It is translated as CSVGTGGTEAFF.